This TCR beta chain emerged from a study of T cell responses to AZD1222 COVID-19 vaccine. Across the whole study: The study pooled second doses at about 4 or about 12 weeks. Regarding the study as a whole: CD4 TCRs linked to vaccination spanned spike, dominating at 160-218 and 743-854.

The assay was immunoSEQ multiplex PCR, and TCRdb's table has in-frame clones only and misses some. The table shows 75,000 to 85,000 clones, with 87% occurring only once. Comments on this clone: Its matching antigen is unknown.

The CDR3 is made up of 16 amino acids. CDR1 and CDR2 from the germline V gene are SGHRS and YFSETQ. V lost 2 bases, J lost 8 bases, and 17 bases lay in between. The starting material was peripheral blood, obtained on day 0 of AZD1222 vaccination. The sequence was collected from an adult in good health. This sequence joins TRBV5-1 and TRBJ1-6; D is possibly TRBD1 (6 bases). The DNA of the CDR3 is TGCGCCAGCAGCTTAGGCCCGGACAGAGGGGATTCACCCCTCCACTTT. Amino acids: CASSLGPDRGDSPLHF.